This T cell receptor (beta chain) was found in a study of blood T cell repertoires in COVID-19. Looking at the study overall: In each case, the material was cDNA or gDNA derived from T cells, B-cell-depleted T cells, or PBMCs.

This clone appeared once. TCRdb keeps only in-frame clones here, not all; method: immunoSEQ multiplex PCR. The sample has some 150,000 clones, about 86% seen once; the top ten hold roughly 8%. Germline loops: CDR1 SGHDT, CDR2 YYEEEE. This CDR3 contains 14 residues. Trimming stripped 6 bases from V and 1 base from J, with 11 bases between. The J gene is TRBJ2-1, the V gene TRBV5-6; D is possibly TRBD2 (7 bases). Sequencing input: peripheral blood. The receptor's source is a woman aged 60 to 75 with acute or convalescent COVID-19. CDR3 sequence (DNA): TGTGCCAGCATGGCGGGGGCTTCCTACAATGAGCAGTTCTTC. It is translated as CASMAGASYNEQFF.